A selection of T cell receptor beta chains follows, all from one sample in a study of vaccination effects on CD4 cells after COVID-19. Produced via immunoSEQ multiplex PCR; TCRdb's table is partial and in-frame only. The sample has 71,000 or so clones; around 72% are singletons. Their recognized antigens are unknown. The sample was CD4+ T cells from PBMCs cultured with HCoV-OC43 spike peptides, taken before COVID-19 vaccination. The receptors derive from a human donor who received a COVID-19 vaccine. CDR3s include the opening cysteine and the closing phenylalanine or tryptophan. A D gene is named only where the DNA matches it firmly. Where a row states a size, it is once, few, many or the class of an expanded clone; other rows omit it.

CDR3: CASSLILNNEQFF; DNA: TGTGCCAGCAGTCTCATACTTAACAATGAGCAGTTCTTC; D: NA; J: TRBJ2-1; V: TRBV27; size: NA
CDR3: CASSVIRDRGMETQYF; DNA: TGCGCCAGCAGCGTAATCCGGGACAGGGGGATGGAGACCCAGTACTTC; D: TRBD1; J: TRBJ2-5; V: TRBV5-1; size: NA
CDR3: CASSHSNTEAFF; DNA: TGTGCCAGCAGCCATAGCAACACTGAAGCTTTCTTT; D: NA; J: TRBJ1-1; V: TRBV7-8; size: NA
CDR3: CASSQDPRGGLETQYF; DNA: TGCGCCAGCAGCCAAGATCCGCGGGGGGGCCTGGAGACCCAGTACTTC; D: TRBD2; J: TRBJ2-5; V: TRBV4-3; size: NA
CDR3: CASVPWTGVGTEAFF; DNA: TGTGCCTCAGTACCGTGGACAGGGGTAGGCACTGAAGCTTTCTTT; D: TRBD1; J: TRBJ1-1; V: TRBV19; size: few
CDR3: CTAGEGNTEAFF; DNA: TGCACCGCCGGGGAGGGGAACACTGAAGCTTTCTTT; D: NA; J: TRBJ1-1; V: TRBV1; size: NA
CDR3: CASSISTGARPQHF; DNA: TGTGCCAGCAGCATCTCGACGGGCGCACGGCCCCAGCATTTT; D: NA; J: TRBJ1-5; V: TRBV3-1/TRBV3-2; size: NA
CDR3: CASSLGQLGSGELFF; DNA: TGCGCCAGCAGCTTGGGACAGTTAGGGTCCGGGGAGCTGTTTTTT; D: NA; J: TRBJ2-2; V: TRBV5-1; size: few
CDR3: CASSPRDRGANTEAFF; DNA: TGTGCCAGCTCACCCCGGGACAGGGGCGCTAACACTGAAGCTTTCTTT; D: TRBD1; J: TRBJ1-1; V: TRBV18; size: NA
CDR3: CASSYSWGGHTEAFF; DNA: TGTGCCAGCAGTTACTCGTGGGGGGGTCACACTGAAGCTTTCTTT; D: NA; J: TRBJ1-1; V: TRBV6-5; size: NA
CDR3: CASSKGGRTEAFF; DNA: TGTGCCAGCAGCAAGGGGGGGAGGACTGAAGCTTTCTTT; D: NA; J: TRBJ1-1; V: TRBV7-8; size: NA
CDR3: CASSVVGAGETQYF; DNA: TGTGCCAGCAGCGTAGTGGGAGCGGGGGAGACCCAGTACTTC; D: TRBD2; J: TRBJ2-5; V: TRBV9; size: few
CDR3: CASSLGGGKETQYF; DNA: TGTGCCAGCAGCTTAGGAGGGGGGAAAGAGACCCAGTACTTC; D: NA; J: TRBJ2-5; V: TRBV7-2; size: few
CDR3: CASSLSGAETQYF; DNA: TGTGCCAGCAGTTTATCAGGGGCGGAGACCCAGTACTTC; D: NA; J: TRBJ2-5; V: TRBV12-3/TRBV12-4; size: once
CDR3: CAGGTSGGLKETQYF; DNA: TGTGCCGGAGGGACTAGCGGGGGATTAAAAGAGACCCAGTACTTC; D: NA; J: TRBJ2-5; V: TRBV21-1; size: NA
CDR3: CASSLQGTDTQYF; DNA: TGTGCCAGCAGCTTACAGGGAACAGATACGCAGTATTTT; D: NA; J: TRBJ2-3; V: TRBV5-5; size: few
CDR3: CSVEKNALNTEAFF; DNA: TGCAGCGTTGAAAAAAACGCCCTGAACACTGAAGCTTTCTTT; D: NA; J: TRBJ1-1; V: TRBV29-1; size: NA
CDR3: CASSLNVRYSPLHF; DNA: TGTGCCAGCAGTTTAAATGTGAGGTATTCACCCCTCCACTTT; D: NA; J: TRBJ1-6; V: TRBV27; size: NA
CDR3: CASSLQPNTGELFF; DNA: TGCGCCAGCAGCCTACAGCCGAACACCGGGGAGCTGTTTTTT; D: NA; J: TRBJ2-2; V: TRBV5-1; size: NA
CDR3: CAWSVQGESPLHF; DNA: TGTGCCTGGAGTGTACAGGGGGAATCACCCCTCCACTTT; D: TRBD1; J: TRBJ1-6; V: TRBV30; size: NA
CDR3: CATGTGLSPLHF; DNA: TGTGCAACCGGGACAGGGCTGTCACCCCTCCACTTT; D: TRBD1; J: TRBJ1-6; V: TRBV27; size: NA
CDR3: CASSLSSNQPQHF; DNA: TGTGCCAGCAGTTTGAGTAGCAATCAGCCCCAGCATTTT; D: NA; J: TRBJ1-5; V: TRBV12-3/TRBV12-4; size: few
CDR3: CAWSLPGAGGNTGELFF; DNA: TGTGCCTGGAGCCTGCCAGGGGCGGGGGGGAACACCGGGGAGCTGTTTTTT; D: TRBD2; J: TRBJ2-2; V: TRBV30; size: NA
CDR3: CASRRQYSTDTQYF; DNA: TGTGCCAGCAGAAGACAGTATAGCACAGATACGCAGTATTTT; D: NA; J: TRBJ2-3; V: TRBV6-5; size: NA
CDR3: CASSVAHPNSPLHF; DNA: TGTGCCAGCAGCGTCGCGCATCCCAATTCACCCCTCCACTTT; D: NA; J: TRBJ1-6; V: TRBV11-3; size: NA
CDR3: CASSVDGDSPSLAKNIQYF; DNA: TGTGCCAGCAGCGTAGATGGGGACAGTCCTTCTCTAGCCAAAAACATTCAGTACTTC; D: TRBD1; J: TRBJ2-4; V: TRBV9; size: NA
CDR3: CASSYSNSRGAPSYTF; DNA: TGTGCCAGCAGTTACTCGAATTCCAGGGGCGCCCCAAGCTACACCTTC; D: NA; J: TRBJ1-2; V: TRBV6-2/TRBV6-3; size: NA
CDR3: CASSRQASGANVLTF; DNA: TGTGCCAGCAGCCGACAGGCCTCTGGGGCCAACGTCCTGACTTTC; D: NA; J: TRBJ2-6; V: TRBV5-6; size: NA
CDR3: CAISDRVYTEAFF; DNA: TGTGCCATCAGTGACAGGGTTTACACTGAAGCTTTCTTT; D: NA; J: TRBJ1-1; V: TRBV10-3; size: NA
CDR3: CASSLGLGRVLKSYNEQFF; DNA: TGCGCCAGCAGCTTGGGTCTTGGCAGGGTCTTGAAATCCTACAATGAGCAGTTCTTC; D: NA; J: TRBJ2-1; V: TRBV5-1; size: NA
CDR3: CASSTDIHRDNYGYTF; DNA: TGCGCCAGCAGTACGGACATACACAGGGACAACTATGGCTACACCTTC; D: NA; J: TRBJ1-2; V: TRBV4-1; size: few
CDR3: CASSLLLGETQYF; DNA: TGCGCCAGCAGCCTGCTTCTTGGGGAGACCCAGTACTTC; D: NA; J: TRBJ2-5; V: TRBV5-1; size: NA
CDR3: CASAPGRAGELFF; DNA: TGTGCCAGCGCCCCGGGAAGGGCCGGGGAGCTGTTTTTT; D: NA; J: TRBJ2-2; V: TRBV11-3; size: NA
CDR3: CASSGTSGGAGTDTQYF; DNA: TGTGCCAGCAGCGGGACTAGCGGGGGGGCTGGCACAGATACGCAGTATTTT; D: TRBD2; J: TRBJ2-3; V: TRBV3-1/TRBV3-2; size: NA
CDR3: CASSLVGTEAFF; DNA: TGTGCCAGCAGTCTCGTAGGGACAGAAGCTTTCTTT; D: NA; J: TRBJ1-1; V: TRBV6-5; size: NA
CDR3: CASSPRTGETQYF; DNA: TGTGCCAGCAGCCCCCGGACAGGGGAGACCCAGTACTTC; D: TRBD1; J: TRBJ2-5; V: TRBV7-2; size: once
CDR3: CASSRWVGGTRETQYF; DNA: TGTGCCAGCAGTCGGTGGGTAGGAGGGACCCGGGAGACCCAGTACTTC; D: NA; J: TRBJ2-5; V: TRBV2; size: once
CDR3: CASSSDRGGYTF; DNA: TGTGCCAGCAGTTCAGACAGGGGTGGCTACACCTTC; D: TRBD1; J: TRBJ1-2; V: TRBV6-6; size: NA
CDR3: CASSPITGGHYGYTF; DNA: TGTGCCAGCAGCCCCATCACCGGGGGGCACTATGGCTACACCTTC; D: NA; J: TRBJ1-2; V: TRBV7-2; size: NA
CDR3: CAWRISGGAQETQYF; DNA: TGTGCCTGGAGGATTAGCGGGGGGGCCCAAGAGACCCAGTACTTC; D: TRBD2; J: TRBJ2-5; V: TRBV30; size: NA
CDR3: CASSLQPTAQTDTQYF; DNA: TGCGCCAGCAGCCTTCAACCGACAGCCCAAACAGATACGCAGTATTTT; D: NA; J: TRBJ2-3; V: TRBV5-1; size: NA
CDR3: CASSLVDRNTEAFF; DNA: TGCGCCAGCAGCTTGGTTGATCGTAACACTGAAGCTTTCTTT; D: NA; J: TRBJ1-1; V: TRBV5-1; size: NA
CDR3: CATSDFRNTEAFF; DNA: TGTGCCACCAGTGATTTTAGGAACACTGAAGCTTTCTTT; D: NA; J: TRBJ1-1; V: TRBV24-1; size: NA
CDR3: CASSQQGLAGGRETQYF; DNA: TGCGCCAGCAGCCAACAAGGACTAGCGGGGGGAAGGGAGACCCAGTACTTC; D: TRBD2; J: TRBJ2-5; V: TRBV4-1; size: NA
CDR3: CASSPPVFSGGPWETQYF; DNA: TGTGCCAGCTCACCACCAGTATTCAGCGGGGGGCCTTGGGAGACCCAGTACTTC; D: TRBD2; J: TRBJ2-5; V: TRBV18; size: NA
CDR3: CASSVSVGARETQYF; DNA: TGTGCCAGCAGCGTAAGTGTGGGGGCGAGAGAGACCCAGTACTTC; D: NA; J: TRBJ2-5; V: TRBV9; size: NA
CDR3: CASSVGLTGGERFNYGYTF; DNA: TGTGCCAGCAGTGTAGGGTTGACGGGGGGCGAGCGGTTTAACTATGGCTACACCTTC; D: NA; J: TRBJ1-2; V: TRBV6-1; size: once